The clone carrying this T cell receptor beta chain was recorded at least ten times. The data originate from a study of blood T cells in healthy people across ages. Study-wide context: Template switching recovered approximately one barcoded beta molecule for every two T cells.

This CDR3 is built from 13 residues. V was pared by 7 bases and J by 7 bases, with 10 bases of the junction left unmatched. Through a sample-barcoded 5' primer and a J-beta primer mix, a second PCR was run for roughly 7 to 12 cycles. TCRdb used MiXCR to reprocess the 5' RACE reads, holding one entry per CDR3 protein. The data contain 600,000 to 850,000 distinct CDR3 sequences, about 40% of them singletons. Material for sequencing was blood. This chain uses TRBV12-3 or TRBV12-4 with TRBJ2-7; the match to TRBD1 covers 7 bases. This sequence was found in a woman in her sixties or seventies in good health. CDR3 DNA sequence: TGTGCCAGCACTCACAGACAGGGTTTGGAGCAGTACTTC. Translating it yields CASTHRQGLEQYF.